The text below deals with one T cell receptor (beta chain). Generated by immunoSEQ multiplex PCR, the TCRdb table keeps only in-frame clones and is missing some. The sample carries approximately 250,000 clones, 80% to 90% recorded once. The sample belongs to a study of blood T cell repertoires in COVID-19. The CDR3 contains 15 residues. Germline CDR1 is SGHTA and CDR2 is FQGNSA. With V trimmed by 1 base and J by 9 bases, 7 bases remained unmatched. The sample taken for sequencing was peripheral blood. The V and J genes are TRBV7-2 and TRBJ2-7; 12 bases map to TRBD2. The receptor comes from a man aged 30 to 39 who had recovered from COVID-19. CDR3 DNA sequence: TGTGCCAGCAGCTTAGGGACTAGCGGGGAGATATGGCAGTACTTC. The encoded protein is CASSLGTSGEIWQYF.